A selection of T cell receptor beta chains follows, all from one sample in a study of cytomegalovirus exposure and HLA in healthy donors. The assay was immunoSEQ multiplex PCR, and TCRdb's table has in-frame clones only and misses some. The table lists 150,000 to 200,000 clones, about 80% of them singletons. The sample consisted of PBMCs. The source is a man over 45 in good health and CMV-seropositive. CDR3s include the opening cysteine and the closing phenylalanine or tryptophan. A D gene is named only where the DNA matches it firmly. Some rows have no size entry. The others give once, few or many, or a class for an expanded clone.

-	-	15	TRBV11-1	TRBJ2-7	TGCGCCAGCAGCTTACTTCGGGGGAATTCCTACGAGCAGTACTTC	CASSLLRGNSYEQYF
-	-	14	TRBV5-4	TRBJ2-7	TGTGCCAGCAGCCCGAATAACAGGGTTCACGAGCAGTACTTC	CASSPNNRVHEQYF
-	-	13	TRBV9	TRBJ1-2	TGTGCCAGCAGCGCTGGGGCAGGGCATGGCTACACCTTC	CASSAGAGHGYTF
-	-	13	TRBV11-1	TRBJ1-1	TGTGCCAGCAGCTTCGGGAGGAACACTGAAGCTTTCTTT	CASSFGRNTEAFF
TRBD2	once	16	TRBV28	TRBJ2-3	TGTGCCAGCAGTTTAGTCCCAGCGGGGGGGCTGGATACGCAGTATTTT	CASSLVPAGGLDTQYF
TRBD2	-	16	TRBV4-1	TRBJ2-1	TGCGCCAGCAGTCCGCCGGGAGGGACGGAGAACAATGAGCAGTTCTTC	CASSPPGGTENNEQFF
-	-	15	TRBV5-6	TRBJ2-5	TGTGCCAGCAGCTCGGGCGGGACGGCCCAAGAGACCCAGTACTTC	CASSSGGTAQETQYF
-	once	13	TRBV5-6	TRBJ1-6	TGTGCCAGCAAGGGGCAGGGGAATTCACCCCTCCACTTT	CASKGQGNSPLHF
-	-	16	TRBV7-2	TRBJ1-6	TGTGCCAGCAGGTTGGGAGCGGAAACTTATAATTCACCCCTCCACTTT	CASRLGAETYNSPLHF
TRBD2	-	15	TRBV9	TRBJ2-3	TGTGCCAGCAGCGGATCTAGCGGGGGCACAGATACGCAGTATTTT	CASSGSSGGTDTQYF
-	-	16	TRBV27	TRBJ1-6	TGTGCCAGCAGTTTATCGACTGGAGGCTATAATTCACCCCTCCACTTT	CASSLSTGGYNSPLHF
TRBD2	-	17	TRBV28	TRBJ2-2	TGTGCCAGCAGTTTAAGGGGAGGGAGAGAGAGCACCGGGGAGCTGTTTTTT	CASSLRGGRESTGELFF
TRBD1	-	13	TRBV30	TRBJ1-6	TGTGCCTGGAAGGGACAGGGAAATTCACCCCTCCACTTT	CAWKGQGNSPLHF
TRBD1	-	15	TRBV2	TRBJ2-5	TGTGCCAGCAGTGACACAGGGGGACAGGGGAAGACCCAGTACTTC	CASSDTGGQGKTQYF
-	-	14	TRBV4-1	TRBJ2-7	TGCGCCAGCAGCCAATTCCGGGACAACTACGAGCAGTACTTC	CASSQFRDNYEQYF
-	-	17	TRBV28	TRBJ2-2	TGTGCCAGCAGTTACATCAGGGGGGCAAGAGGGGCCGGGGAGCTGTTTTTT	CASSYIRGARGAGELFF
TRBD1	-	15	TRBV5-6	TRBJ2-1	TGTGCCAGCAGCCTGGGGACAGGATGGGGAATAGAGCAGTTCTTC	CASSLGTGWGIEQFF
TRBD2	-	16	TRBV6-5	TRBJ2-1	TGTGCCAGCAGTTACTCGACAGCGGGGGGGCCTAATGAGCAGTTCTTC	CASSYSTAGGPNEQFF
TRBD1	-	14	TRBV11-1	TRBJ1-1	TGTGCCAGCAGCTTAAGGAGGGACAGGACTGAAGCTTTCTTT	CASSLRRDRTEAFF
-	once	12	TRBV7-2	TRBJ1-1	TGTGCCAGCAGCTCGACAGGTGACAAAGCTTTCTTT	CASSSTGDKAFF
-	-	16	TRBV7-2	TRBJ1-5	TGTGCCAGCAGCTCCCAGGGGACCTATAGCAATCAGCCCCAGCATTTT	CASSSQGTYSNQPQHF
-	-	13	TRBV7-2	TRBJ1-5	TGTGCCAGCAGCGCCCACCTTGAGCAGCCCCAGCATTTT	CASSAHLEQPQHF
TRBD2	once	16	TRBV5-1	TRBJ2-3	TGCGCCAGCAGCTTACCGGGACTAGCGGGCACAGATACGCAGTATTTT	CASSLPGLAGTDTQYF
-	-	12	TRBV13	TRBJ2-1	TGTGCCAGCAGCTTTTCTTACAATGAGCAGTTCTTC	CASSFSYNEQFF
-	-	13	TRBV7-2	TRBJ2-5	TGTGTCAGCAGCTTAGGTCCAGAAGAGACCCAGTACTTC	CVSSLGPEETQYF
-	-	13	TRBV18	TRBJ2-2	TGTGCCAGCTCCCCCTCCTCGGCCGGGGAGCTGTTTTTT	CASSPSSAGELFF
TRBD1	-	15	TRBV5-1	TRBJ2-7	TGCGCCAGCAGCAGCGACAGGGGAGCTTACGACGAGCAGTACTTC	CASSSDRGAYDEQYF
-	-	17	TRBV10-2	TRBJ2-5	TGCGCCAGCAGTGAGTCGCAACTGGAATCTAGCAAAGAGACCCAGTACTTC	CASSESQLESSKETQYF
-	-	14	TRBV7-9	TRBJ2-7	TGTGCCAGCAGCTTACCCGGGGTCTCCTACGAGCAGTACTTC	CASSLPGVSYEQYF
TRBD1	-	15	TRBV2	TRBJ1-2	TGTGCCAGCAGGACCGACAGGGGCCTCAACTATGGCTACACCTTC	CASRTDRGLNYGYTF
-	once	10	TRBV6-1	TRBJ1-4	TGTGCCGGGGGGTATGAAAAACTGTTTTTT	CAGGYEKLFF
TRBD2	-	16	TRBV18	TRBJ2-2	TGTGCCAGCTCACCATCGAGCGGGGAGAACACCGGGGAGCTGTTTTTT	CASSPSSGENTGELFF
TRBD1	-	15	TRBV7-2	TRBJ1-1	TGTGCCAGCAGCGCCTCACAGGGGGCGGTGACTGAAGCTTTCTTT	CASSASQGAVTEAFF
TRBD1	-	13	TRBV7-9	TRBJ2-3	TGTGCCAGCAGGGACAGGGGCGCAGATACGCAGTATTTT	CASRDRGADTQYF
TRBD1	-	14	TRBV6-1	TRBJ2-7	TGTGCCAGCAGTGAAGGTGGGACAGTCTACGAGCAGTACTTC	CASSEGGTVYEQYF
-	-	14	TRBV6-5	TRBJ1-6	TGTGCCAGCAGTCCCGGACGGGGTATGTCACCCCTCCACTTT	CASSPGRGMSPLHF
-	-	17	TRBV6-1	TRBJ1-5	TGTGCCAGCAGTGAGCCGAATCGGGGTTACGGTACACAGCCCCAGCATTTT	CASSEPNRGYGTQPQHF
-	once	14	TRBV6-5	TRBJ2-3	TGTGCCAGCAGTTACGGTACAGCCCCAGATACGCAGTATTTT	CASSYGTAPDTQYF
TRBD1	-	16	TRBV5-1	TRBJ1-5	TGCGCCAGCAGCTTGGGGACAGGGGATAGCAATCAGCCCCAGCATTTT	CASSLGTGDSNQPQHF
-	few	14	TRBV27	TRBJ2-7	TGTGCCAGCAGTTTTCAAGGGGTGGGCTACGAGCAGTACTTC	CASSFQGVGYEQYF
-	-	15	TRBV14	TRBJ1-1	TGTGCCAGCAGCCAAGGGCCGAGAGGAAACACTGAAGCTTTCTTT	CASSQGPRGNTEAFF
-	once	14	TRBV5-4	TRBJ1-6	TGTGCCAGCAGCTTGAGCAGCGATAATTCACCCCTCCACTTT	CASSLSSDNSPLHF
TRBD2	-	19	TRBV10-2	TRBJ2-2	TGCGCCAGCAGTGAGTCGTTGAGTAGCGGGGGGCAGAACACCGGGGAGCTGTTTTTT	CASSESLSSGGQNTGELFF
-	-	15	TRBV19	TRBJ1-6	TGTGCCAGTAGTATTGGAGGTACGGGAAATTCACCCCTCCACTTT	CASSIGGTGNSPLHF
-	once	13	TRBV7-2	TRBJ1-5	TGTGCCAGCAGCAAGCAGGGGAATCAGCCCCAGCATTTT	CASSKQGNQPQHF
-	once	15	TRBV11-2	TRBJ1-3	TGTGCCAGCAGCCGACGAGATGAGAGGGGAAACACCATATATTTT	CASSRRDERGNTIYF
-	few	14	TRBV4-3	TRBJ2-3	TGCGCCAGCAGCCCTGGGGGGGCAGGGGATACGCAGTATTTT	CASSPGGAGDTQYF
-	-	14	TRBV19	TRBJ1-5	TGTGCCAGTAGTAAAGGACTCGAATCATGGCCCCAGCATTTT	CASSKGLESWPQHF
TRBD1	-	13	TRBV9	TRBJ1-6	TGTGCCAGCAATGGACAGGGGAGTTCACCCCTCCACTTT	CASNGQGSSPLHF
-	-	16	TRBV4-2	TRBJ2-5	TGTTCCAGCAGCCAAGCGGGTAAAGCCTTTAAAGAGACCCAGTACTTC	CSSSQAGKAFKETQYF
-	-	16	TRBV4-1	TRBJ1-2	TGCGCCAGCAGCCGGAACGATGACAAAACTTCATATGGCTACACCTTC	CASSRNDDKTSYGYTF
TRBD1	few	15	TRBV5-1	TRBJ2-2	TGCGCCAGCAGCTTGGAGGCAGGGGGCATCGGGGAGCTGTTTTTT	CASSLEAGGIGELFF
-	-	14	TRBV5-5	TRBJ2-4	TGTGCCAGCAGCTTGGTATTAGCCAAAAACATTCAGTACTTC	CASSLVLAKNIQYF
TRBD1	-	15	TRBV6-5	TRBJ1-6	TGTGCCAGCAGCGTTCGACAGGGGTATAATTCACCCCTCCACTTT	CASSVRQGYNSPLHF